The clone carrying this TCR beta chain was counted a single time. Per germline, CDR1 PRHDT and CDR2 FYEKMQ (reference sequence). Trimming shortened V by 5 bases and J by 0 bases, and 5 bases separated the two germline ends. This CDR3 spans 13 amino acids. Roughly 0.5 to 1 ug RNA was reverse transcribed with random hexamers. TCRdb processed the immunoSEQ multiplex PCR reads anew with MiXCR; each CDR3 protein has one entry. The sample has around 50,000 distinct CDR3 sequences, around 92% seen once; the top ten hold 0.4% to 0.5%. The sample comes from a study of CD8 T cells in Susac syndrome. Sequencing of TCR beta drew on CD8+ and CD4+ T cells from blood.

The receptor comes from a human donor in good health. The sample taken for sequencing was CD8+ T cells from PBMCs. The genes are TRBV13 and TRBJ1-5; D is unresolved. This CDR3 reads CASSARSNQPQHF. DNA for the CDR3: TGTGCCAGCAGCGCACGTAGCAATCAGCCCCAGCATTTT. Drawing the rest from reference TRBV13 and TRBJ1-5, the complete variable domain is AAGVIQSPRHLIKEKRETATLKCYPIPRHDTVYWYQQGPGQDPQFLISFYEKMQSDKGSIPDRFSAQQFSDYHSELNMSSLELGDSALYFCASSARSNQPQHFGDGTRLSIL.